This T cell receptor (beta chain) derives from a study of cytomegalovirus exposure and HLA in healthy donors. General observations from the study: HLA allele associations emerged for fewer than 20,000 TCR beta sequences in a later analysis, at 0.05 false discovery rate.

Both 60 Vbeta primers and 13 Jbeta primers went into the PCR. Sequenced by immunoSEQ multiplex PCR; TCRdb stores in-frame clones only, minus some. The sample consists of around 130,000 clones, over 60% of them appearing once. In the case of this clone: The antigen remains unidentified.

This CDR3 is 16 amino acids long. Germline-derived CDR1 and CDR2 are WNHNN and SYGVQD (reference sequence). The V end was cut by 0 bases, the J end by 5 bases, with 15 bases between. Material for sequencing was PBMCs. This sequence joins TRBV10-1 and TRBJ2-3; a weak D match, TRBD2 (5 bases). This receptor was taken from a human donor in good health. DNA of the CDR3: TGCGCCAGCAGTGAGTCTGTGACCCAACTAGGAGATACGCAGTATTTT. It specifies CASSESVTQLGDTQYF.